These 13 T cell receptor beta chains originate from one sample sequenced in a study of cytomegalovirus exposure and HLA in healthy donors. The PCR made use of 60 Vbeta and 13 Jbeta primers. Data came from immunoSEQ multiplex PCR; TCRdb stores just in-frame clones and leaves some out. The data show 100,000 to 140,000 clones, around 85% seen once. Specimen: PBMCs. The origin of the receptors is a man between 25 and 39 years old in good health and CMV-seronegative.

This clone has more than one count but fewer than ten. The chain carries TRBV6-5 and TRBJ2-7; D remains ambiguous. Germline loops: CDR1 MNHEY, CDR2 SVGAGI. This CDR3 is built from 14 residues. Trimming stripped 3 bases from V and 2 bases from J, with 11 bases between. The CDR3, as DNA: TGTGCCAGCAGTTATATAGACAAGCCCTACGAGCAGTACTTC. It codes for CASSYIDKPYEQYF.

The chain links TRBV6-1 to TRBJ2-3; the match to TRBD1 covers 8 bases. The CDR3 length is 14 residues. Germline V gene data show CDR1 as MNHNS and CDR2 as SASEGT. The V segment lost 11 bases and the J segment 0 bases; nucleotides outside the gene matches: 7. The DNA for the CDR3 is TGTGCCGGGAGGACAGGGCATAGCACAGATACGCAGTATTTT. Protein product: CAGRTGHSTDTQYF.

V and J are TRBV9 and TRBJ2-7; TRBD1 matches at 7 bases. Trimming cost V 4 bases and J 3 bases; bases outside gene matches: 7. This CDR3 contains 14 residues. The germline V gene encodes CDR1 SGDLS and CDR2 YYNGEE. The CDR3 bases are TGTGCCAGCAGCCCCGAGGACAGGAGCTACGAGCAGTACTTC. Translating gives CASSPEDRSYEQYF.

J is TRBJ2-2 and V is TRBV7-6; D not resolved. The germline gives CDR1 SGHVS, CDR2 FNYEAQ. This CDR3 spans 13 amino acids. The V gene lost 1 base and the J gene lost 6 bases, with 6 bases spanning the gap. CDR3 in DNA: TGTGCCAGCAGCTTAGGGCCATCCGGGGAGCTGTTTTTT. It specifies CASSLGPSGELFF. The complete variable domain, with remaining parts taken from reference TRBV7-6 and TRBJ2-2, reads GAGVSQSPRYKVTKRGQDVALRCDPISGHVSLYWYRQALGQGPEFLTYFNYEAQQDKSGLPNDRFSAERPEGSISTLTIQRTEQRDSAMYRCASSLGPSGELFFGEGSRLTVL.

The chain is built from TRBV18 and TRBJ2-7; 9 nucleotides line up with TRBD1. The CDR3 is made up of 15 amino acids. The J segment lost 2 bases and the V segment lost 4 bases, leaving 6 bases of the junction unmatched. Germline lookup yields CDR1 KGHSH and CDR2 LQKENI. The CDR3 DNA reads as TGTGCCAGCTCACTCCGGGACAGGGTTCCCTACGAGCAGTACTTC. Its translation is CASSLRDRVPYEQYF. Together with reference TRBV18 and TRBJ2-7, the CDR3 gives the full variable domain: NAGVMQNPRHLVRRRGQEARLRCSPMKGHSHVYWYRQLPEEGLKFMVYLQKENIIDESGMPKERFSAEFPKEGPSILRIQQVVRGDSAAYFCASSLRDRVPYEQYFGPGTRLTVT.

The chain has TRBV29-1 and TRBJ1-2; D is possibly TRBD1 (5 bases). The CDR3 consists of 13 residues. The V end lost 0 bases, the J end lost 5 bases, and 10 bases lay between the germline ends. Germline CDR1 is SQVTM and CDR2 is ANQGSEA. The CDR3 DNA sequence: TGCAGCGTTGAAGAACCAGGGATTTATGGCTACACCTTC. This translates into CSVEEPGIYGYTF. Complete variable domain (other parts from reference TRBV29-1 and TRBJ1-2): SAVISQKPSRDICQRGTSLTIQCQVDSQVTMMFWYRQQPGQSLTLIATANQGSEATYESGFVIDKFPISRPNLTFSTLTVSNMSPEDSSIYLCSVEEPGIYGYTFGSGTRLTVV.

CDR3 nucleotides: TGCGCCAGCAGCTTGGGGTCCTTCCTCGAGGGCTACACCTTC. As protein: CASSLGSFLEGYTF. J is TRBJ1-2 and V is TRBV5-1; D gene uncertain. This CDR3 has 14 amino acids. V dropped 0 bases and J dropped 8 bases, with 14 bases sitting between them. Germline CDR1 reads SGHRS; CDR2 reads YFSETQ.

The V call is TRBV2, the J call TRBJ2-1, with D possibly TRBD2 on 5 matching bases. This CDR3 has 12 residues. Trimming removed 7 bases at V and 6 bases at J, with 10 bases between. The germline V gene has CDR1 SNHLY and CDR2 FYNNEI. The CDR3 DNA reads TGTGCCAGCACCTATAGCGTCAATGAGCAGTTCTTC. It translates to CASTYSVNEQFF.

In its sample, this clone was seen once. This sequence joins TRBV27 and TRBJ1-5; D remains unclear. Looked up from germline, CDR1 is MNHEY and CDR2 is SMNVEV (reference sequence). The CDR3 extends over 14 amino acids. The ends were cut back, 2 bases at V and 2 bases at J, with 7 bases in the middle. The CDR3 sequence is CASSLRGGNQPQHF. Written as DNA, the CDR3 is TGTGCCAGCAGTTTACGGGGAGGCAATCAGCCCCAGCATTTT.

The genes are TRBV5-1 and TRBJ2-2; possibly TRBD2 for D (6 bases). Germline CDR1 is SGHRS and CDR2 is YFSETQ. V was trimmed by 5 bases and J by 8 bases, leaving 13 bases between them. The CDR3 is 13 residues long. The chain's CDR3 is CASRSAGQGELFF. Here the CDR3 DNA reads TGCGCCAGCAGATCGGCGGGGCAGGGGGAGCTGTTTTTT.

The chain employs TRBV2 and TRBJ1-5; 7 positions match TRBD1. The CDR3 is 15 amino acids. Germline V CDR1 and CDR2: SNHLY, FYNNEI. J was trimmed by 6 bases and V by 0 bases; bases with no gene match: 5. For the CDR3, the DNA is TGTGCCAGCAGTGAAGCGGGGACAGTTCCTCAGCCCCAGCATTTT. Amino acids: CASSEAGTVPQPQHF.

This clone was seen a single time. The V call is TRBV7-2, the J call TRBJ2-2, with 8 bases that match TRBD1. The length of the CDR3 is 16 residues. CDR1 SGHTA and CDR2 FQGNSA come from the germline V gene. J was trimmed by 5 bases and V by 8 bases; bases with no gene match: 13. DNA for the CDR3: TGTGCCAGCCCTCCTCTCCGGGACAGGAAAACCGGGGAGCTGTTTTTT. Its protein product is CASPPLRDRKTGELFF.

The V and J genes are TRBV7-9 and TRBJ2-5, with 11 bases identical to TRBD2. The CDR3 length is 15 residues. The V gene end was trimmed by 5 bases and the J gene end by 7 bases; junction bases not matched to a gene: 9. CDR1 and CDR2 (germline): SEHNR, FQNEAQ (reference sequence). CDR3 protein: CASSQGTSGVGTQYF. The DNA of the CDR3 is TGTGCCAGCAGCCAAGGGACTAGCGGAGTTGGGACCCAGTACTTC.